These 17 T cell receptor beta chains were all obtained from the same sample, sequenced in a study of cytomegalovirus exposure and HLA in healthy donors (dated by TCRdb to 2016 to 2017). The library was obtained by the immunoSEQ multiplex PCR assay. For the multiplex PCR, a mixture combining 60 forward primers for TCR Vbeta segments and 13 reverse primers for TCR Jbeta segments was used. Sourced from immuneACCESS, this table was stored by TCRdb with only in-frame sequences that have V and J called. A share of the clones is absent; for the studies checked, an unresolved V gene accounts for under half, and the remainder has no known explanation. For this sample the table gives 100,000 to 120,000 clones, of which over 70% were detected only once. Of the sample, about 4% is held by the ten largest clones. The specimen sequenced was PBMCs. The receptors were gathered from a woman in her thirties or forties in good health and CMV-seropositive.

The chain is built from TRBV4-1 and TRBJ2-5; D remains unclear. The J call may be wrong; the DNA end is better matched by TRBJ2-7. The CDR3 loop spans 17 amino acids. The germline CDR1 and CDR2 sequences are MGHRA and YSYEKL. CDR3 loop: CASSQDGGSTRPYEQYF. CDR3 coding DNA: TGCGCCAGCAGCCAAGATGGCGGTTCTACACGACCCTACGAGCAGTACTTC.

The V call is TRBV5-8, the J call TRBJ2-3; D gene ambiguous. There are 11 residues in the CDR3. The germline V and J ends were trimmed by 2 bases and 5 bases, with 3 bases remaining between them. The V gene's germline CDR1 is SGHTS and CDR2 YDEGEE. CDR3 sequence reads: CASSFLDTQYF. CDR3 coding DNA: TGTGCCAGCAGCTTCCTAGATACGCAGTATTTT.

The chain joins TRBV5-6 to TRBJ2-5, with 8 bases aligning to TRBD2. Germline lookup yields CDR1 SGHDT and CDR2 YYEEEE. J was trimmed by 5 bases and V by 3 bases; bases with no gene match: 6. The CDR3 is 14 residues long. CDR3 DNA sequence: TGTGCCAGCAGCTATTGGACTAGCAGTGAGACCCAGTACTTC. It specifies CASSYWTSSETQYF. Complete variable domain (other parts from reference TRBV5-6 and TRBJ2-5): DAGVTQSPTHLIKTRGQQVTLRCSPKSGHDTVSWYQQALGQGPQFIFQYYEEEERQRGNFPDRFSGHQFPNYSSELNVNALLLGDSALYLCASSYWTSSETQYFGPGTRLLVL.

The J gene is TRBJ1-4, the V gene TRBV9, with TRBD1 as a possible D gene (5 bases). The CDR3 is made up of 15 amino acids. Germline V gene data show CDR1 as SGDLS and CDR2 as YYNGEE. Trimming removed 2 bases at V and 0 bases at J, with 8 bases between. This chain's CDR3 is CASSVGGATNEKLFF. The CDR3 nucleotides are TGTGCCAGCAGCGTGGGGGGAGCAACTAATGAAAAACTGTTTTTT. Combining the CDR3 with reference TRBV9 and TRBJ1-4 gives the whole variable domain DSGVTQTPKHLITATGQRVTLRCSPRSGDLSVYWYQQSLDQGLQFLIQYYNGEERAKGNILERFSAQQFPDLHSELNLSSLELGDSALYFCASSVGGATNEKLFFGSGTQLSVL.

This clone was picked up a small number of times. The chain couples TRBV6-1 to TRBJ2-1; 9 bases are a match to TRBD1. Losses at the gene ends were 4 bases for V and 4 bases for J; bases not matched to a gene: 2. The V gene's germline CDR1 is MNHNS and CDR2 SASEGT. The CDR3 consists of 14 residues. The CDR3 here is CASSGQGGYNEQFF. CDR3 DNA: TGTGCCAGCAGTGGACAGGGGGGATACAATGAGCAGTTCTTC.

V is TRBV5-5 and J is TRBJ1-6; maybe TRBD1 (5 bases). V was cut by 1 base and J by 14 bases, with 19 bases left in between. Germline CDR1 reads SGHKS; CDR2 reads YYEKEE (reference sequence). The CDR3 runs to 15 residues. This CDR3 reads CASSLLAGSHFTLHF. The CDR3 DNA is TGTGCCAGCAGCTTGTTAGCAGGGTCCCATTTCACCCTCCACTTT.

This clone has just a few counts. This sequence joins TRBV9 and TRBJ2-3, with TRBD2 matching over 8 bases. J gave up 1 base and V 4 bases, and 8 bases lay outside the gene matches. The CDR3 spans 16 residues. The germline CDR1 and CDR2 sequences are SGDLS and YYNGEE. In DNA, the CDR3 is TGTGCCAGCAGCATAGTAGCGGGAAGCGGCACAGATACGCAGTATTTT. This translates into CASSIVAGSGTDTQYF. The whole variable domain, remainder taken from reference TRBV9 and TRBJ2-3, is DSGVTQTPKHLITATGQRVTLRCSPRSGDLSVYWYQQSLDQGLQFLIQYYNGEERAKGNILERFSAQQFPDLHSELNLSSLELGDSALYFCASSIVAGSGTDTQYFGPGTRLTVL.

This clone has only a few counts. This chain links TRBV5-1 with TRBJ2-1; 8 bases agree with TRBD2. Trimming cost V 1 base and J 14 bases; bases outside gene matches: 14. The length of the CDR3 is 15 residues. CDR1 SGHRS and CDR2 YFSETQ come from the germline V gene. CDR3 coding DNA: TGCGCCAGCAGCTTGTCTGACACAGCGGGAGAGAGTGAGTTCTTC. It translates to CASSLSDTAGESEFF.

This rearrangement joins TRBV6-1 to TRBJ2-7; TRBD2 matches 8 bases. The CDR3 is 15 residues long. In germline, CDR1 is MNHNS, CDR2 SASEGT. The V segment lost 2 bases and the J segment 1 base; nucleotides outside the gene matches: 4. The CDR3 sequence is CASSEPGGASYEQYF. In DNA, the CDR3 is TGTGCCAGCAGTGAACCGGGGGGGGCATCCTACGAGCAGTACTTC.

This clone occurred once. V usage is TRBV5-1 and J usage is TRBJ2-5; possibly TRBD2 for D (7 bases). Trimming cost V 2 bases and J 2 bases, with 13 bases left between them. Germline CDR1 is SGHRS and CDR2 is YFSETQ. The CDR3 totals 15 residues. As DNA, the CDR3 is TGCGCCAGCAGCTTCGACGGGGGGCAGCAAGAGACCCAGTACTTC. Translating it yields CASSFDGGQQETQYF.

V is TRBV6-4 and J is TRBJ2-2; 11 positions match TRBD1. The CDR3 contains 16 residues. J lost 3 bases, V lost 7 bases, and 7 bases had no gene match. In germline, CDR1 is MRHNA, CDR2 SNTAGT. The chain's CDR3 is CASKPRDRGDTGELFF. CDR3 sequence (DNA): TGTGCCAGCAAGCCTCGGGACAGGGGGGACACCGGGGAGCTGTTTTTT.

The chain links TRBV6-1 to TRBJ1-2; 9 positions agree with TRBD1. V trimming: 4 bases; J trimming: 4 bases; junction bases outside the gene matches: 16. Germline loops: CDR1 MNHNS, CDR2 SASEGT. The CDR3 has 18 residues. The CDR3 here is CASSVRGQGPIGGYGYTF. In DNA, the CDR3 is TGTGCCAGCAGTGTACGGGGACAGGGCCCAATTGGTGGCTATGGCTACACCTTC.

The V and J genes are TRBV4-3 and TRBJ2-3, with D uncertain. The germline V gene has CDR1 LGHNA and CDR2 YSLEER. The V gene lost 0 bases and the J gene lost 0 bases, with 7 bases spanning the gap. The CDR3 totals 15 residues. The CDR3, as DNA: TGCGCCAGCAGCCAAGACGCGCCCAGCACAGATACGCAGTATTTT. Its protein product is CASSQDAPSTDTQYF.

This clone was recorded only once. The V call is TRBV9, the J call TRBJ1-1; D unresolved. V shed 1 base and J shed 1 base, with 5 bases lying between them. Germline V gene data show CDR1 as SGDLS and CDR2 as YYNGEE. This CDR3 has 13 amino acids. The CDR3 spells CASSVLPNTEAFF. CDR3 nucleotides: TGTGCCAGCAGCGTACTCCCGAACACTGAAGCTTTCTTT. The full variable domain, rest sourced from reference TRBV9 and TRBJ1-1, is DSGVTQTPKHLITATGQRVTLRCSPRSGDLSVYWYQQSLDQGLQFLIQYYNGEERAKGNILERFSAQQFPDLHSELNLSSLELGDSALYFCASSVLPNTEAFFGQGTRLTVV.

This clone occurred once. The chain recombines TRBV2 with TRBJ2-7; 8 nucleotides align to TRBD1. The length of the CDR3 is 15 residues. Trimming took 6 bases from V and 1 from J; bases not matched to a gene: 8. From germline, CDR1 is SNHLY and CDR2 FYNNEI. The CDR3 here is CASRDRQGSSYEQYF. CDR3 nucleotide sequence: TGTGCCAGCAGAGACCGACAGGGGTCTTCCTACGAGCAGTACTTC.

V and J are TRBV18 and TRBJ2-5, with 7 bases that match TRBD2. V lost 5 bases to trimming and J lost 2 bases; unmatched junction nucleotides: 8. The germline V gene encodes CDR1 KGHSH and CDR2 LQKENI. CDR3 length equals 15 residues. The CDR3 sequence is CASSGAGTKQETQYF. For the CDR3, the DNA is TGTGCCAGCTCAGGGGCCGGGACTAAACAAGAGACCCAGTACTTC.

This chain connects TRBV4-2 to TRBJ2-5, with 7 bases aligning to TRBD2. The end of the DNA is better explained by TRBJ2-7, so the J call may be wrong. Germline V gives CDR1 LGHNA, CDR2 YNFKEQ. The CDR3 is 15 residues long. CDR3 nucleotides: TGTGCCAGCAGCCCTTATTTAGCGGGCGGCTCCGAGCAGTACTTC. This gives the protein CASSPYLAGGSEQYF.